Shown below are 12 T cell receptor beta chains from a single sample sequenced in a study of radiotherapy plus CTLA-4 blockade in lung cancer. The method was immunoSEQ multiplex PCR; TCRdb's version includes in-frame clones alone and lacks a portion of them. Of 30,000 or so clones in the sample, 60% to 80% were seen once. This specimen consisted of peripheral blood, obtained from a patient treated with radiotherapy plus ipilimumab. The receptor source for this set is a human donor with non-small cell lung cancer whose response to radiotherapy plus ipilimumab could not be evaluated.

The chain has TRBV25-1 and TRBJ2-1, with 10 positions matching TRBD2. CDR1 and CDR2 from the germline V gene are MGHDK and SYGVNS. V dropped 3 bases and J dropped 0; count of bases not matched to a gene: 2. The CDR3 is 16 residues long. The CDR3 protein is CASSDPSGSSYNEQFF. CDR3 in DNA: TGTGCCAGCAGTGATCCTAGCGGGAGCTCCTACAATGAGCAGTTCTTC.

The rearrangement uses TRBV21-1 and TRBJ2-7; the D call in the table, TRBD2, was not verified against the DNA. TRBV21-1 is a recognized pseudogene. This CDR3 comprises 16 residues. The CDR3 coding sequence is TGTGCCAGCAGCGAAAGGTCAGCGGAAGCCCTTAGCGAGCAGTACTTC. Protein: CASSERSAEALSEQYF.

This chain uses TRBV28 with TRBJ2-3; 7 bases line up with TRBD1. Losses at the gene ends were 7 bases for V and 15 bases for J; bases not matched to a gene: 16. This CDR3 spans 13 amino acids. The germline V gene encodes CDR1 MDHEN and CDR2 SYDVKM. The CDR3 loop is CASNGADREFGYF. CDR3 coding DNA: TGTGCCAGCAACGGAGCCGACAGGGAATTCGGATATTTT.

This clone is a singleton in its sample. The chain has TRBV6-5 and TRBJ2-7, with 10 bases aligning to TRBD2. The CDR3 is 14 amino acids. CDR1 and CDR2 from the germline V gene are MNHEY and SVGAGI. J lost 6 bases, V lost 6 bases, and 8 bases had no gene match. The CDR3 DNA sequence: TGTGCCAGCAGACCCCGCCGGACTAGCGGCGAGCAGTACTTC. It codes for CASRPRRTSGEQYF.

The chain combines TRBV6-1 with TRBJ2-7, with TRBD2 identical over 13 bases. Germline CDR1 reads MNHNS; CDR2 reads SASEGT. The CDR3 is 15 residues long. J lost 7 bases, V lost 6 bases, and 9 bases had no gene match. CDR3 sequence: CASRPVGLAGREQYF. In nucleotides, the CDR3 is TGTGCCAGCAGACCCGTGGGACTAGCGGGAAGGGAGCAGTACTTC.

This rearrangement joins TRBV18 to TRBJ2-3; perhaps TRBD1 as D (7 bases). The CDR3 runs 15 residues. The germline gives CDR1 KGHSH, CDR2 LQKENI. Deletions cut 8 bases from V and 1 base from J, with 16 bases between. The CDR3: CASRPEGAGTDTQYF. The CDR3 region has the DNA TGTGCCAGCCGTCCGGAGGGGGCTGGCACAGATACGCAGTATTTT. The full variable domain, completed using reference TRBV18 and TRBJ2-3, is NAGVMQNPRHLVRRRGQEARLRCSPMKGHSHVYWYRQLPEEGLKFMVYLQKENIIDESGMPKERFSAEFPKEGPSILRIQQVVRGDSAAYFCASRPEGAGTDTQYFGPGTRLTVL.

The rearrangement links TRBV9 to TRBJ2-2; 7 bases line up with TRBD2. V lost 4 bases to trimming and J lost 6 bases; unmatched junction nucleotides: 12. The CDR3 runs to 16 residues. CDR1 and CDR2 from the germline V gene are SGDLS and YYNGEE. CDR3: CASSPRTGTNPGELFF. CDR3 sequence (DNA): TGTGCCAGCAGCCCCCGTACCGGGACTAATCCCGGGGAGCTGTTTTTT.

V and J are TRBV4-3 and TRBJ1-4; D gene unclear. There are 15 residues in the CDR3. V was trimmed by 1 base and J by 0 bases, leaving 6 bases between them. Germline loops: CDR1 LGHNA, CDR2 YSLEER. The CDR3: CASSQGHSTNEKLFF. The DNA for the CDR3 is TGCGCCAGCAGCCAAGGTCACTCAACTAATGAAAAACTGTTTTTT.

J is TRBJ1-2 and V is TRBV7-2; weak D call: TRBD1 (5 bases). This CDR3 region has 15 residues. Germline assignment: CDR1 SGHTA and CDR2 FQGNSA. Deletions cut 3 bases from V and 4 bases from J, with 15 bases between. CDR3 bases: TGTGCCAGCAGCTTGGGGGGAGGCCGGGGCTATGGCTACACCTTC. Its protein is CASSLGGGRGYGYTF.

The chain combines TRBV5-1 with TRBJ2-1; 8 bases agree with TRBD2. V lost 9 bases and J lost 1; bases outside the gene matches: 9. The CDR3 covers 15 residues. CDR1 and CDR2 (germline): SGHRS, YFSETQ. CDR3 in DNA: TGCGCCACCTCACAGGGCGGGGGGTCCTACAATGAGCAGTTCTTC. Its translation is CATSQGGGSYNEQFF.

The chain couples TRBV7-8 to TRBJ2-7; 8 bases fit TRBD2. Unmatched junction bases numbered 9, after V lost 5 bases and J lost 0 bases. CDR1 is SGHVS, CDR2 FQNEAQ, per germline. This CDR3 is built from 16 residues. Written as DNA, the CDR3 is TGTGCCAGCAGCCCACTAGTAGCGGGGCTCTCCTACGAGCAGTACTTC. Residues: CASSPLVAGLSYEQYF. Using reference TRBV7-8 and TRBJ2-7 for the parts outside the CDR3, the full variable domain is GAGVSQSPRYKVAKRGQDVALRCDPISGHVSLFWYQQALGQGPEFLTYFQNEAQLDKSGLPSDRFFAERPEGSVSTLKIQRTQQEDSAVYLCASSPLVAGLSYEQYFGPGTRLTVT.

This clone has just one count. The CDR3 sequence: CASSPTSGYTGELFF. The CDR3 region has the DNA TGTGCCAGCTCACCGACTAGCGGATACACCGGGGAGCTGTTTTTT. V gene TRBV18 combines with J gene TRBJ2-2, with TRBD2 identical over 9 bases. Germline trimming cut 3 bases from V and 3 bases from J; bases unmatched to any gene: 2. CDR1 and CDR2 from the germline V gene are KGHSH and LQKENI. The CDR3 is made up of 15 amino acids.